The subject of this entry is one T cell receptor (beta chain). Its antigen is as yet unknown. TCR beta CDR3 region amplification was performed from RNA transcripts. TCR CDR3 regions were first amplified by RT-PCR with HTBI primers. From the multiplex PCR reads, TCRdb called clonotypes with MiXCR, one entry per CDR3 protein. The table includes approximately 360,000 distinct CDR3 sequences, approximately 15% detected once. The record originates from a study of T cells in Graves' hyperthyroidism and ophthalmopathy. The CDR3 sequence is 17 residues long. Deletions cut 1 base from V and 0 bases from J, with 13 bases between. CDR1 is SGHVS, CDR2 FQNEAQ, per germline. Points from the study as a whole: Ophthalmopathy was told apart from stable hyperthyroidism by a 13 V-J model.

The chain joins TRBV7-8 to TRBJ2-4, with D perhaps given as TRBD1 or TRBD2 (5 bases each). Sequencing was carried out using blood. The receptor comes from a woman aged 18-35 years with Graves' hyperthyroidism that later progressed to Graves' ophthalmopathy. The CDR3 DNA reads TGTGCCAGCAGCTTAGTTGGGGGTGGGCTAGCCAAAAACATTCAGTACTTC. This gives the protein CASSLVGGGLAKNIQYF.